This T cell receptor beta chain is drawn from a study of brain T cells in children with intractable seizures. Study observations and caveats: Viral specificity was inferred only from CDR3 similarity; HCMV serostatus was unknown. Absence of clones before surgery may stem from lower sequencing depth.

Libraries were prepared by immunoSEQ multiplex PCR; TCRdb keeps only in-frame clonotypes and omits some of them. The data show tens of thousands of clones, approximately 94% seen once. Sequencing was limited to surgery cases with top T cell transcript signatures in brain tissue. Comment on this clone: Its antigen is unknown.

The length of the CDR3 is 18 residues. The germline V and J ends were trimmed by 1 base and 1 base, with 16 bases remaining between them. CDR1 and CDR2 from the germline V gene are SGHTA and FQGTGA. This sequence originates from a boy under two years old with tuberous sclerosis and intractable seizures. Sequencing used peripheral blood, obtained at surgery. The chain carries TRBV7-3 and TRBJ2-2, with a possible D match to TRBD2 (6 bases). CDR3: CASSLKRAGTENTGELFF. CDR3 DNA sequence: TGTGCCAGCAGCTTAAAGAGGGCCGGGACTGAGAACACCGGGGAGCTGTTTTTT. The entire variable domain, with the rest obtained from reference TRBV7-3 and TRBJ2-2, is as follows: GAGVSQTPSNKVTEKGKYVELRCDPISGHTALYWYRQSLGQGPEFLIYFQGTGAADDSGLPNDRFFAVRPEGSVSTLKIQRTERGDSAVYLCASSLKRAGTENTGELFFGEGSRLTVL.